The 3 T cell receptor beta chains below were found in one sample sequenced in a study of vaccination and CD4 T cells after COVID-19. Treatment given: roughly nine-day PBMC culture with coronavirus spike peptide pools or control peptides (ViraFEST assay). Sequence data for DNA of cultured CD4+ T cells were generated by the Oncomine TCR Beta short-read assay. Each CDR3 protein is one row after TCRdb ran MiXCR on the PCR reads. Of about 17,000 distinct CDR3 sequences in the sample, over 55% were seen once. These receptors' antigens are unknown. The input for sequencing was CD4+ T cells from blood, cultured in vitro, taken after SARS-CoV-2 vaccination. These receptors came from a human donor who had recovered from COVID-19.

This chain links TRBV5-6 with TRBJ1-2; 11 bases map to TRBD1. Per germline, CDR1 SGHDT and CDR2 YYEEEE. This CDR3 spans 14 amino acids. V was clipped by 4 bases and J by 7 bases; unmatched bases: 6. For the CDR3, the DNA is TGTGCCAGCAGCCTAATGGACAGGGGGCCTGGCTACACCTTC. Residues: CASSLMDRGPGYTF.

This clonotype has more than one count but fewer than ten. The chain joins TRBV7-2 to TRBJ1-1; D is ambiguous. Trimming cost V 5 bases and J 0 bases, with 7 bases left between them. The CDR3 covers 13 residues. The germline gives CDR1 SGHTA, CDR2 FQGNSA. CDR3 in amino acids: CASSPRLNTEAFF. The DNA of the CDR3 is TGTGCCAGCAGCCCACGGTTGAACACTGAAGCTTTCTTT.

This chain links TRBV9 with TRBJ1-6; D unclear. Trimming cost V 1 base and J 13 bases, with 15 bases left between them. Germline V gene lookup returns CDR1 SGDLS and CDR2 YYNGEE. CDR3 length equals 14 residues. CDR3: CASSVIASRSPLHF. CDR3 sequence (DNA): TGTGCCAGCAGCGTAATCGCCAGTCGAAGTCCCCTCCACTTT.